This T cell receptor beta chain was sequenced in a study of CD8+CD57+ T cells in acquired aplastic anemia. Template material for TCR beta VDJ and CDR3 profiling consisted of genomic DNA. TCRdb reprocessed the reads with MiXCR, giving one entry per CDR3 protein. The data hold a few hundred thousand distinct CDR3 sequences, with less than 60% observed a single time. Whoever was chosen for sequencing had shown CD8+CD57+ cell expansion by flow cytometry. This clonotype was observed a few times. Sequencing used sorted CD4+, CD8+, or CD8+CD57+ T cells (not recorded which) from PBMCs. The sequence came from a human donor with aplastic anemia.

The CDR3: CASSQNPGVRRETQYF. For the CDR3, the DNA is TGCGCCAGCAGCCAAAACCCAGGGGTCCGCCGGGAGACCCAGTACTTC. J is TRBJ2-5 and V is TRBV5-1; tentative D call: TRBD1 (6 bases). Trimming left V 4 bases short and J 5 bases short, with 21 bases between. The V gene's germline CDR1 is SGHRS and CDR2 YFSETQ. This CDR3 spans 16 amino acids.